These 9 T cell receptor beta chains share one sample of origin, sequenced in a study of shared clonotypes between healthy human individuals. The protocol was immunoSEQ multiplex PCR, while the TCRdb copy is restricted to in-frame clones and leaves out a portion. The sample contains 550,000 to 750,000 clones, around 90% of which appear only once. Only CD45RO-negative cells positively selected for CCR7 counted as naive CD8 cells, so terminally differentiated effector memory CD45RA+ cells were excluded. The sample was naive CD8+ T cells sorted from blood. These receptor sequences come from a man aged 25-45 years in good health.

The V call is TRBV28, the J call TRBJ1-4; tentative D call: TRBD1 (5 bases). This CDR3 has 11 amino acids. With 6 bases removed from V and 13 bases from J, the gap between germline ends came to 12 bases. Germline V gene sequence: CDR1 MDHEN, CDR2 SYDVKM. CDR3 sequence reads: CASREGMRLFF. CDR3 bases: TGTGCCAGCAGAGAGGGGATGAGACTGTTTTTT.

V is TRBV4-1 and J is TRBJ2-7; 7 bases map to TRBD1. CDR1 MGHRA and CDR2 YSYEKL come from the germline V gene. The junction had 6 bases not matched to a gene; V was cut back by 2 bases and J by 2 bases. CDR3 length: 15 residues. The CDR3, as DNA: TGCGCCAGCAGCCAATCCAGGGGGATCGCCTACGAGCAGTACTTC. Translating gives CASSQSRGIAYEQYF.

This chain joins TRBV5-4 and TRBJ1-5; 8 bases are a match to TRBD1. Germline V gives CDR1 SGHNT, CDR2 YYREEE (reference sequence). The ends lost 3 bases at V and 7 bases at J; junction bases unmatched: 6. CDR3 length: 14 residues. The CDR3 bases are TGTGCCAGCAGCTACAGGGGGGAAGGACAGCCCCAGCATTTT. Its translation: CASSYRGEGQPQHF.

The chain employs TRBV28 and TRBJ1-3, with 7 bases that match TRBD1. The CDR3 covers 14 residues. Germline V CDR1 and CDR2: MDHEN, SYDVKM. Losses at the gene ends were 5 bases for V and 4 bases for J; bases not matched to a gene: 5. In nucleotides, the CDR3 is TGTGCCAGCAGTGAGACAGGGACGGGAAACACCATATATTTT. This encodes CASSETGTGNTIYF.

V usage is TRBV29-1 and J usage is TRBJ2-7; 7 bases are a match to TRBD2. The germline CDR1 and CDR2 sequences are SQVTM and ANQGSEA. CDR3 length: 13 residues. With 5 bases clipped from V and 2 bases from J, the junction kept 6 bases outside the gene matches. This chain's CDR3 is CSVMAGEPYEQYF. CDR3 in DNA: TGCAGCGTTATGGCGGGAGAACCCTACGAGCAGTACTTC.

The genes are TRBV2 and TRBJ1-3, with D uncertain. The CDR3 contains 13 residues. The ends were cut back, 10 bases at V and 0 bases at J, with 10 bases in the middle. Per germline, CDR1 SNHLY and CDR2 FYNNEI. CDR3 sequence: CANEEHSGNTIYF. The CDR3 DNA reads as TGTGCCAACGAAGAACACTCTGGAAACACCATATATTTT.

CDR3: CASSLADSSYEQYF. The DNA of the CDR3 is TGCGCCAGCAGCTTGGCGGACAGTTCCTACGAGCAGTACTTC. This chain links TRBV5-1 with TRBJ2-7, with TRBD1 as a possible D gene (6 bases). Trimming removed 0 bases at V and 1 base at J, with 8 bases between. CDR3 size: 14 residues. The germline CDR1 and CDR2 sequences are SGHRS and YFSETQ. The full variable domain, with the rest looked up from reference TRBV5-1 and TRBJ2-7, is KAGVTQTPRYLIKTRGQQVTLSCSPISGHRSVSWYQQTPGQGLQFLFEYFSETQRNKGNFPGRFSGRQFSNSRSEMNVSTLELGDSALYLCASSLADSSYEQYFGPGTRLTVT.

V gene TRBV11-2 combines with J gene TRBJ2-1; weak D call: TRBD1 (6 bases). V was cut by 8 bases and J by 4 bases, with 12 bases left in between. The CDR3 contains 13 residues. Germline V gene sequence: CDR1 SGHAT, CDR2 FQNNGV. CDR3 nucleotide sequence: TGTGCCAGCGCGAAGGACAGTTACAATGAGCAGTTCTTC. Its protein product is CASAKDSYNEQFF.

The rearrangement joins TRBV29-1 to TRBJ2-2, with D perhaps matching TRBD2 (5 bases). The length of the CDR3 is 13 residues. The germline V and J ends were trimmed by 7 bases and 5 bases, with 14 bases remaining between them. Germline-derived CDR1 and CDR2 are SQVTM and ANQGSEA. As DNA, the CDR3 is TGCAGCGCCCCAAAACTAGTAACCGGGGAGCTGTTTTTT. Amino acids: CSAPKLVTGELFF.